This T cell receptor beta chain was captured by sequencing in a study of blood T cell repertoires in COVID-19. The germline V gene encodes CDR1 PRHDT and CDR2 FYEKMQ (reference sequence). The germline V and J ends were trimmed by 5 bases and 1 base, with 14 bases remaining between them. CDR3 length: 15 residues. The repertoire was sequenced with immunoSEQ multiplex PCR; TCRdb's copy has only in-frame clones and lacks some. The profile shows about 46,000 clones, about 89% of them singletons. The chain uses TRBV13 and TRBJ1-2; D ambiguous. The TCR comes from a human donor in a cohort sampled during active COVID-19. Sequenced material: peripheral blood. The CDR3 region is CASSRRVDGNYGYTF. The DNA for the CDR3 is TGTGCCAGCAGCCGCCGGGTGGATGGTAACTATGGCTACACCTTC.